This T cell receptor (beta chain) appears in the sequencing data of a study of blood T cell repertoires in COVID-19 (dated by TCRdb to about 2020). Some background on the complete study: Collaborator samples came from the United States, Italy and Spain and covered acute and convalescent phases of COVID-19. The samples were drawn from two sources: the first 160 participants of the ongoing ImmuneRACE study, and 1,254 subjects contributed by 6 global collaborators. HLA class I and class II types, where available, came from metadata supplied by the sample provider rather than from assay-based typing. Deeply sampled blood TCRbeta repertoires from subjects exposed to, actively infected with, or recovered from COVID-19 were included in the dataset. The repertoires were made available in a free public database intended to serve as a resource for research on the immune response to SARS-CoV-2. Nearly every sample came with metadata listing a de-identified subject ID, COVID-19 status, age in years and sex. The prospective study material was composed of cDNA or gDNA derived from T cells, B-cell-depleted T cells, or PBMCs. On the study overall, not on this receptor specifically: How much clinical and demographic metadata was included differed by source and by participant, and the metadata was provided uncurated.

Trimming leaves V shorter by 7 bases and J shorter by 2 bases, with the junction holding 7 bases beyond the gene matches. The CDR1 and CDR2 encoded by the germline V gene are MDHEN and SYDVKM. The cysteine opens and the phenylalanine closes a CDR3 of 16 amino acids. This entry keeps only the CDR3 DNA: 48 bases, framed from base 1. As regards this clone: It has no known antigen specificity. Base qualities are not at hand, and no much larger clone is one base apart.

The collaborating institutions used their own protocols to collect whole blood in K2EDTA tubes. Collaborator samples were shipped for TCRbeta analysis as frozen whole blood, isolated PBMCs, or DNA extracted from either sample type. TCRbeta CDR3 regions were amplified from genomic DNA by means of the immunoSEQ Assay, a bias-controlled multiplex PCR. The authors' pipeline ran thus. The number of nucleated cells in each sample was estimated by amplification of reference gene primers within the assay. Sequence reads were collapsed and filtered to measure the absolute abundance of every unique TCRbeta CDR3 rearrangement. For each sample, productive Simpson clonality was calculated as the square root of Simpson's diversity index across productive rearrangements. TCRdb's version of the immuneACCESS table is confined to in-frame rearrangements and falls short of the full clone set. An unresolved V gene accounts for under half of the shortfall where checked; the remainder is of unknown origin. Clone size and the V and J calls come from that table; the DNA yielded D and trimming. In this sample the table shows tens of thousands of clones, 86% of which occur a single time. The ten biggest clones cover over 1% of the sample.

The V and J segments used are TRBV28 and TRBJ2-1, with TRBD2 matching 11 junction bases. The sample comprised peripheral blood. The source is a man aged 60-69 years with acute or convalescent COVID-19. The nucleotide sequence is TGTGCCAGCAAGCCTAGCGGGGGGTTCACCTACAATGAGCAGTTCTTC. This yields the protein CASKPSGGFTYNEQFF. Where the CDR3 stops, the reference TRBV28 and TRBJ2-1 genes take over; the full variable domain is DVKVTQSSRYLVKRTGEKVFLECVQDMDHENMFWYRQDPGLGLRLIYFSYDVKMKEKGDIPEGYSVSREKKERFSLILESASTNQTSMYLCASKPSGGFTYNEQFFGPGTRLTVL.